This TCR beta chain was captured by sequencing in a study of blood T cell repertoires in COVID-19. Study overall: Donors in the United States, Italy and Spain gave samples during acute or convalescent COVID-19. PBMCs, B-cell-depleted T cells, or T cells were the source of the cDNA or gDNA that made up the material.

In the authors' workflow: Amplified reference gene primers provided the basis for estimating nucleated cell counts. The protocol was immunoSEQ multiplex PCR, while the TCRdb copy is restricted to in-frame clones and leaves out a portion. V, J and clone size reflect that table, while D and trimming were determined from the DNA. The sample lists tens of thousands of clones; under 85% were seen once. Germline CDR1 reads KGHSY; CDR2 reads FQNENV. Trimming left V 4 bases short and J 0 bases short, with 16 bases between. This CDR3 is built from 18 residues. The sequence was collected from a man aged 65 to 79 with active COVID-19. The rearrangement uses TRBV16 and TRBJ2-6, with D perhaps TRBD1 (5 bases). Sequencing was done on a sample of peripheral blood. The CDR3 loop reads CASSPRTTDGSGANVLTF. CDR3 in DNA: TGTGCCAGCAGCCCCCGAACGACAGATGGCTCTGGGGCCAACGTCCTGACTTTC.